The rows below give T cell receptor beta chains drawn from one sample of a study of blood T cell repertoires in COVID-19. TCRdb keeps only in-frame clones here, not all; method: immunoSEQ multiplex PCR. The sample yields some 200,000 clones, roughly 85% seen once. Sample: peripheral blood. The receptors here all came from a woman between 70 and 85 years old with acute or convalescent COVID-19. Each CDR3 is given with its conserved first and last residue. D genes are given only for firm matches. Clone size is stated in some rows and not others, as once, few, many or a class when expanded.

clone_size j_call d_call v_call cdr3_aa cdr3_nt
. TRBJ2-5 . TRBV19 CASSGGGAQETQYF TGTGCCAGTAGTGGGGGGGGCGCACAAGAGACCCAGTACTTC
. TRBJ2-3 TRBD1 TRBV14 CASSHFTGTGGTDTQYF TGTGCCAGCAGTCACTTCACCGGGACAGGGGGCACAGATACGCAGTATTTT
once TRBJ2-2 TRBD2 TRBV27 CASRKLAGGLNTGELFF TGTGCCAGCAGAAAACTAGCGGGAGGGCTGAACACCGGGGAGCTGTTTTTT
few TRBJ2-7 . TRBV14 CASSDYYEQYF TGTGCGTCTAGCGACTATTACGAGCAGTACTTC
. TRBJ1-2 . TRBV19 CASTSTRGARNYGYTF TGTGCCAGTACCTCTACCCGGGGGGCAAGAAACTATGGCTACACCTTC
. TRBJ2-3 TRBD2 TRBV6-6 CASSYSGGRASF TGTGCCAGCAGTTACTCCGGGGGGAGGGCCTCTTTT
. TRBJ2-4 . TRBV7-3 CASSLTGENIQYF TGTGCCAGCAGCTTAACCGGAGAAAACATTCAGTACTTC
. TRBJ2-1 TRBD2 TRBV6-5 CASSIQRGWEGEQFF TGTGCCAGCAGTATCCAACGGGGTTGGGAGGGTGAGCAGTTCTTC
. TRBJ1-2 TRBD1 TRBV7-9 CASSLELGQGEGYGYTF TGTGCCAGCAGCTTAGAACTCGGACAGGGGGAAGGTTATGGCTACACCTTC
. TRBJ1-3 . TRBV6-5 CASSFRGGGNTIYF TGTGCCAGCAGTTTTCGAGGCGGTGGAAACACCATATATTTT
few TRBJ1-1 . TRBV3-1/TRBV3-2 CASSQTDSKAFF TGTGCCAGCAGCCAAACGGACAGTAAAGCTTTCTTT
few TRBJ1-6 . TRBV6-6 CASRQAYNSPLHF TGTGCCAGCCGACAGGCCTATAATTCACCCCTCCACTTT
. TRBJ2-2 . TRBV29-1 CSVEESGRGSATGELFF TGCAGCGTTGAAGAAAGCGGACGCGGGTCGGCCACCGGGGAGCTGTTTTTT
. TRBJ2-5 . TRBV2 CASSVGGQETQYF TGTGCCAGCAGTGTGGGAGGTCAAGAGACCCAGTACTTC
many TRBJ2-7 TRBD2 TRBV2 CASSVISGSYEQYF TGTGCCAGCAGTGTGATTAGCGGGAGTTACGAGCAGTACTTC
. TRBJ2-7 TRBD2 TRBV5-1 CASSWTSGSYEQYF TGCGCCAGCAGCTGGACTAGCGGCTCCTACGAGCAGTACTTC
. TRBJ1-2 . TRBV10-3 CAISDEGSYGYTF TGTGCCATCAGTGATGAGGGATCCTATGGCTACACCTTC
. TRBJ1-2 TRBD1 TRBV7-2 CASSLGTGGIYGYTF TGTGCCAGCAGCTTGGGAACAGGGGGTATCTATGGCTACACCTTC